The sample holds one count of the clone carrying this T cell receptor beta chain. These data belong to a study of blood T cell repertoires in COVID-19. The wider study: PBMCs, B-cell-depleted T cells, or T cells were the source of the cDNA or gDNA that made up the material.

Germline trimming cut 4 bases from V and 5 bases from J; bases unmatched to any gene: 14. Germline CDR1 reads SGHDT; CDR2 reads YYEEEE. The CDR3 runs to 17 residues. Original handling: How many nucleated cells were present was estimated from reference gene primer amplification. Sequenced by immunoSEQ multiplex PCR; TCRdb stores in-frame clones only, minus some. V and J calls and clone size are those listed in that table; D and trimming were worked out from the DNA. In the table there are about 50,000 clones, 70% to 90% of which are singletons. The TCR sequence derives from a human donor in a cohort sampled during active COVID-19. The sequenced sample consisted of peripheral blood. The chain has TRBV5-6 and TRBJ2-2; 7 bases are a match to TRBD2. Here the CDR3 reads CASSTTLAASWTGELFF. CDR3 in DNA: TGTGCCAGCAGCACCACTCTAGCGGCCTCGTGGACCGGGGAGCTGTTTTTT.